The 10 T cell receptor beta chains in this list originate from one sample, sequenced in a study of cytomegalovirus exposure and HLA in healthy donors. Amplification used 60 Vbeta primers and 13 Jbeta primers. Profiling relied on immunoSEQ multiplex PCR, and the TCRdb table lists in-frame clones only, not all of them. The table includes more than 55,000 clones, around 83% detected once. Sequencing was carried out using PBMCs. These receptors all come from a human donor in good health.

The CDR3 DNA is TGTGCCATCAGTGAAGGGGCGATAGCCAAAAACATTCAGTACTTC. Encoded protein: CAISEGAIAKNIQYF. The chain is built from TRBV10-3 and TRBJ2-4, with D possibly TRBD1 on 5 matching bases. The CDR3 is 15 residues long. Germline-derived CDR1 and CDR2 are ENHRY and SYGVKD. With 3 bases removed from V and 0 bases from J, the gap between germline ends came to 9 bases.

In this sample, this clone turned up once. This sequence joins TRBV4-3 and TRBJ1-4, with 8 nucleotides matching TRBD1. The V gene's germline CDR1 is LGHNA and CDR2 YSLEER. The J segment lost 6 bases and the V segment lost 4 bases, leaving 7 bases of the junction unmatched. The CDR3 has 15 amino acids. The CDR3 DNA follows: TGCGCCAGCAGCCGAGAGACAGGGGATGATGAAAAACTGTTTTTT. Translating gives CASSRETGDDEKLFF.

The chain uses TRBV4-1 and TRBJ1-4; D gene ambiguous. With 0 bases removed from V and 4 bases from J, the gap between germline ends came to 12 bases. This CDR3 has 16 residues. Germline CDR1 is MGHRA and CDR2 is YSYEKL. CDR3 in amino acids: CASSQDPGIGNEKLFF. Written as DNA, the CDR3 is TGCGCCAGCAGCCAAGATCCCGGGATAGGTAATGAAAAACTGTTTTTT.

The chain joins TRBV6-6 to TRBJ2-5, with 8 nucleotides matching TRBD1. The CDR3 runs 16 residues. Germline trimming cut 2 bases from V and 4 bases from J; bases unmatched to any gene: 9. In germline, CDR1 is MNHNY, CDR2 SVGAGI (reference sequence). The CDR3 DNA sequence: TGTGCCAGCAGTTACCCCCAGGGGGCGGCTAGAGAGACCCAGTACTTC. Translating it yields CASSYPQGAARETQYF.

The genes are TRBV6-5 and TRBJ1-5, with 9 bases aligning to TRBD1. J lost 6 bases, V lost 5 bases, and 2 bases had no gene match. CDR1 MNHEY and CDR2 SVGAGI come from the germline V gene. The CDR3 sequence is 13 residues long. The CDR3 reads CASSDRGFQPQHF. The CDR3 nucleotides read TGTGCCAGCAGTGACAGGGGGTTTCAGCCCCAGCATTTT.

This chain connects TRBV7-8 to TRBJ1-4; no clear D gene. CDR3 length: 14 amino acids. The germline V and J ends were trimmed by 2 bases and 8 bases, with 12 bases remaining between them. Germline CDR1 reads SGHVS; CDR2 reads FQNEAQ. CDR3 in DNA: TGTGCCAGCAGCTTAAGGCGGGTCTCGGAAAAACTGTTTTTT. Protein sequence: CASSLRRVSEKLFF.

This clone came up once. The chain is built from TRBV7-2 and TRBJ1-5, with TRBD1 identical over 11 bases. In germline, CDR1 is SGHTA, CDR2 FQGNSA. This CDR3 spans 17 amino acids. V shed 5 bases, J shed 0 bases, and the junction held 6 bases outside the gene matches. The CDR3 spells CASSTSGTGGSNQPQHF. In DNA form, the CDR3 reads TGTGCCAGCAGCACATCCGGGACAGGGGGTAGCAATCAGCCCCAGCATTTT.

The chain recombines TRBV11-2 with TRBJ2-1; TRBD2 agrees at 9 bases. CDR1 and CDR2 from the germline V gene are SGHAT and FQNNGV. CDR3 length equals 16 residues. J gave up 6 bases and V 3 bases, and 9 bases lay outside the gene matches. CDR3: CASSFTRLAGSNEQFF. The CDR3 nucleotides read TGTGCCAGCAGCTTTACTCGGCTAGCGGGGTCCAATGAGCAGTTCTTC.

V and J are TRBV18 and TRBJ2-1, with D uncertain. Trimming shortened V by 2 bases and J by 9 bases, and 23 bases separated the two germline ends. The CDR3 runs 17 residues. Germline lookup yields CDR1 KGHSH and CDR2 LQKENI. CDR3 nucleotides: TGTGCCAGCTCACCAGATGCGGCGACGGCCCGTTCTGGTGAGCAGTTCTTC. This sequence encodes CASSPDAATARSGEQFF.

The chain carries TRBV4-3 and TRBJ1-1; D gene unclear. Between the trimmed V and J ends, which lost 3 bases and 4 bases, there was a span of 12 bases. The CDR3 loop spans 14 amino acids. Germline lookup yields CDR1 LGHNA and CDR2 YSLEER. The CDR3 region is CASSQEGISTEAFF. The CDR3 DNA sequence: TGCGCCAGCAGCCAGGAGGGAATTAGCACTGAAGCTTTCTTT.